The subject of this entry is one TCR beta chain. Antigen: not known. The entry originates in a study of response to subunit inactivated influenza vaccine. Regarding the study as a whole: A suggestion made by the authors is that each seasonal influenza vaccination recruits few new T cells.

TCRdb analysed the RT-PCR reads with MiXCR anew, one entry per CDR3 protein. In the table there are 400,000 to 650,000 distinct CDR3 sequences, under 8.5% of which are singletons. CDR3 length equals 16 residues. Germline lookup yields CDR1 SGHRS and CDR2 YFSETQ. Trimming took off 2 bases at V and 0 bases at J, with 12 bases between the two ends. The chain has TRBV5-1 and TRBJ2-1; a possible D gene is TRBD2 (6 bases). Here the sequenced sample was PBMCs from blood, taken about 24 months after vaccination. This clonotype was obtained from a man aged 45 to 75 who received an inactivated influenza vaccine. The CDR3 bases are TGCGCCAGCAGCTTAGATCTAGCGTTCTCCTACAATGAGCAGTTCTTC. It is translated as CASSLDLAFSYNEQFF.